This is a list of T cell receptor beta chains from one sample in a study of chemoradiotherapy in HPV16-positive cancers. Clones were read by immunoSEQ multiplex PCR, and TCRdb kept only the in-frame ones, dropping some. The table lists approximately 8,300 clones, roughly three quarters of them singletons, with approximately 11% in the top ten. The material was obtained from a patient who underwent chemoradiotherapy. All receptors derive from a human donor with HPV-associated anogenital cancer. Each CDR3 is given with its conserved first and last residue. A D gene is named only where the DNA matches it firmly. Size is stated for part of the rows, as once, few or many counts, or as a class when the clone is expanded.

clone_size j_call d_call v_call cdr3_nt cdr3_aa
- TRBJ2-7 TRBD2 TRBV9 TGTGCCAGCAGCGTAGGGAGCGGGGTCTACGAGCAGTACTTC CASSVGSGVYEQYF
- TRBJ2-2 TRBD2 TRBV5-4 TGTGCCAGCAGCCAACTAGCGGGGGGGCCCAACGGGGAGCTGTTTTTT CASSQLAGGPNGELFF
- TRBJ1-1 TRBD1 TRBV13 TGTGCCAGCAGCTTAAACCGGGACAGGGATTGGAACACTGAAGCTTTCTTT CASSLNRDRDWNTEAFF
- TRBJ2-7 TRBD1 TRBV2 TGTGCCAGCAGTGAAGAACAGGGGGCAAGAGAATACGAGCAGTACTTC CASSEEQGAREYEQYF
- TRBJ1-1 - TRBV4-3 TGCGCCAGCAGCCAAGACTTATCCCGGGGGACCATCTACACTGAAGCTTTCTTT CASSQDLSRGTIYTEAFF
- TRBJ2-3 TRBD2 TRBV10-3 TGTGCCATCAGTGGGTTAGCGGGGGGCCAATTCACAGATACGCAGTATTTT CAISGLAGGQFTDTQYF
- TRBJ1-5 - TRBV19 TGTGCCAGTAGTATAATGGGTGGCAATCAGCCCCAGCATTTT CASSIMGGNQPQHF
- TRBJ1-1 - TRBV19 TGTGCCAGTAGTATATCCCGGAGGACTGAAGCTTTCTTT CASSISRRTEAFF
- TRBJ2-7 - TRBV7-6 TGTGCCAGCACCCCCCACGTGGGGATTACCTACGAGCAGTACTTC CASTPHVGITYEQYF
- TRBJ2-4 - TRBV7-8 TGTGCCAGCAGCCCTATGCGGGGTTCTATCATTCAGTACTTC CASSPMRGSIIQYF
- TRBJ1-4 TRBD1 TRBV18 TGTGCCAGCTCACCACCTAGACAGGGCCATAATGAAAAACTGTTTTTT CASSPPRQGHNEKLFF
- TRBJ2-7 - TRBV19 TGTGCCAGTAGTTCAAAAGGCCGGGAATTCTCCTACGAGCAGTACTTC CASSSKGREFSYEQYF
- TRBJ1-2 TRBD1 TRBV7-6 TGTGCCAGCAGCCCCCCGACAGGGAGGGACTATGGCTACACCTTC CASSPPTGRDYGYTF
- TRBJ2-3 - TRBV9 TGTGCCAGCAGCGTAGTCACGGGAGATACGCAGTATTTT CASSVVTGDTQYF
few TRBJ2-3 - TRBV27 TGTGCCAGCAGTCCAAAGCACTCGGCGTGGGGCACAGATACGCAGTATTTT CASSPKHSAWGTDTQYF
- TRBJ1-2 - TRBV2 TGTGCCAGCAGTAAGGACGGTGGCTACACCTTC CASSKDGGYTF
- TRBJ1-1 TRBD1 TRBV4-1 TGCGCCAGCAGCCAACCCACAGGGGTCCGGGGGGCTTTCTTT CASSQPTGVRGAFF
- TRBJ1-5 - TRBV4-1 TGCGCCAGCAGCCAAGAACCCCAGAACAATCAGCCCCAGCATTTT CASSQEPQNNQPQHF
- TRBJ1-4 - TRBV2 TGTGCCAGCAGTAGAGAGATTCTGGAAAAACTGTTTTTT CASSREILEKLFF
- TRBJ1-4 TRBD1 TRBV5-4 TGTGCCAGCAGCTTAGGGACAGATGAAAAACTGTTTTTT CASSLGTDEKLFF
- TRBJ2-3 - TRBV15 TGTGCCACCGAAAGGGGGGGCACGCAGTATTTT CATERGGTQYF
- TRBJ1-1 TRBD1 TRBV29-1 TGCAGCGGTTGGGACAGGGGGAACACTGAAGCTTTCTTT CSGWDRGNTEAFF
- TRBJ1-2 - TRBV7-9 TGTGCCAGCAGCTTATACGGAAGTACAGGGATTTATGGCTACACCTTC CASSLYGSTGIYGYTF
- TRBJ1-6 - TRBV30 TGTGCCTGGAGTGCCAAGGGGTGGAATTCACCCCTCCACTTT CAWSAKGWNSPLHF
few TRBJ2-7 TRBD2 TRBV7-9 TGTGCCAGCAGCTTTAGCGGGGACGAGCAGTACTTC CASSFSGDEQYF
- TRBJ2-7 - TRBV19 TGTGCCAGTAGTATCCGCGGCTACGAGCAGTACTTC CASSIRGYEQYF
few TRBJ1-5 - TRBV2 TGTGCCAGCAGTGCGGAGACTCAGCCCCAGCATTTT CASSAETQPQHF
- TRBJ1-1 - TRBV28 TGTGCCAGCAGTTCACCCCCGGAGTTATACACTGAAGCTTTCTTT CASSSPPELYTEAFF
- TRBJ1-1 - TRBV19 TGTGCCAGTAGTATAAGTGAAAACACTGAAGCTTTCTTT CASSISENTEAFF
- TRBJ2-3 TRBD1 TRBV7-2 TGTGCCAGCAGCCCATTTCTAAGGGGGCGTGCAGATACGCAGTATTTT CASSPFLRGRADTQYF
- TRBJ1-1 TRBD1 TRBV28 TGTGCCAGTAAGACAGGGATGAACACTGAAGCTTTCTTT CASKTGMNTEAFF
- TRBJ1-1 - TRBV7-9 TGTGCCAGCAGCTCTACAACCGGCCCGCCTGAAGCTTTCTTT CASSSTTGPPEAFF
- TRBJ2-5 TRBD2 TRBV5-8 TGTGCCAGCACCACCTACCTTGCGGGGGGCCGGGAGACCCAGTACTTC CASTTYLAGGRETQYF
- TRBJ1-2 - TRBV30 TGTGCCTGGAGTGTAGGTACGGTCGGGCTGATCCCAATCGATGGCTACACCTTC CAWSVGTVGLIPIDGYTF
- TRBJ2-7 - TRBV18 TGTGCCAGCTCTAGTGACAGCGAGCTTTACGAGCAGTACTTC CASSSDSELYEQYF
- TRBJ1-3 - TRBV18 TGTGCCAGCTCACAAGGACTGGACTCTGGAAACACCATATATTTT CASSQGLDSGNTIYF
- TRBJ1-1 - TRBV6-1 TGTGCCAGCAGAGGGCCCCTGGTACGTCGCACTGAAGCTTTCTTT CASRGPLVRRTEAFF
- TRBJ2-5 - TRBV11-1 TGTGCCAGCAGCTTGGGGGGGCAGCGGGGCAAAGAGACCCAGTACTTC CASSLGGQRGKETQYF
- TRBJ2-7 - TRBV4-3 TGCGCCAGCAGCCAAGACAGCTCCTACGAGCAGTACTTC CASSQDSSYEQYF
- TRBJ1-3 - TRBV2 TGTGCCAGCAGTTGGGAGGGTATTAGCGCTGGAAACACCATATATTTT CASSWEGISAGNTIYF
- TRBJ1-3 - TRBV19 TGTGCCAGTAGCTTGACGACAGGTCTAAGCTCTGGAAACACCATATATTTT CASSLTTGLSSGNTIYF
- TRBJ2-1 - TRBV9 TGTGCCAGCAGCGTAGTGGTCTCCTACAATGAGCAGTTCTTC CASSVVVSYNEQFF
- TRBJ1-3 - TRBV9 TGTGCCAGCAGCTTTGGCTACGGCTCTGGAAACACCATATATTTT CASSFGYGSGNTIYF
- TRBJ2-7 - TRBV18 TGTGCCAGCTCACCACCTTACGAGCAGTACTTC CASSPPYEQYF
- TRBJ1-3 - TRBV4-3 TGCGCCAGCAGCCCCACCCCGGGAAACACCATATATTTT CASSPTPGNTIYF
- TRBJ2-7 - TRBV2 TGTGCCAGCAGCGGAACCGGGACAAGAGGCTACGAGCAGTACTTC CASSGTGTRGYEQYF
- TRBJ2-3 TRBD1 TRBV4-2 TGTGCCAGCAGCCAAGAACCGACAGGGGGCCGATCAGATACGCAGTATTTT CASSQEPTGGRSDTQYF
- TRBJ1-5 - TRBV6-5 TGTGCCAGCAGCCGTACCTACCGGCAGCCCCAGCATTTT CASSRTYRQPQHF
once TRBJ1-1 TRBD1 TRBV27 TGTGCCAGCAGTTTAAAGGGGGCGGTGAACACTGAAGCTTTCTTT CASSLKGAVNTEAFF
- TRBJ1-1 TRBD1 TRBV29-1 TGCAGCGTTAGGACAGGGCTGAACACTGAAGCTTTCTTT CSVRTGLNTEAFF
- TRBJ2-3 - TRBV5-6 TGTGCCAGCAGCCCAGGACGCACAGATACGCAGTATTTT CASSPGRTDTQYF
few TRBJ1-1 - TRBV18 TGTGCCAGCTCACCAATGCAGGGCCGTACACCTGAAGCTTTCTTT CASSPMQGRTPEAFF
- TRBJ1-1 - TRBV5-3 TGTGCCAGAAGCTTGCTCCACCCGGTGGGTATGTTTTCACGCGAGGGGAACACTGAAGCTTTCTTT CARSLLHPVGMFSREGNTEAFF
- TRBJ2-1 - TRBV29-1 TGCAGCGTTGAGGGGGGCGTGGGTGAGCAGTTCTTC CSVEGGVGEQFF